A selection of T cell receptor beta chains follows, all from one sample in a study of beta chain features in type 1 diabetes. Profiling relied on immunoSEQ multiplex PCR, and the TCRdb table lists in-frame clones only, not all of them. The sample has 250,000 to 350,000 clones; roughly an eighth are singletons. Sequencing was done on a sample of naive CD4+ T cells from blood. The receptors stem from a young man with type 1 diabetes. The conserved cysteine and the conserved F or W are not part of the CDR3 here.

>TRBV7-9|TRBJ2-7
ASSATSAEQY
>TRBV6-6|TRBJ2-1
ASSYSLAGGNDEQF
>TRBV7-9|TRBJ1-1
ASSTGQGSTEAF
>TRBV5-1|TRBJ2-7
ASSPRDRAREQY
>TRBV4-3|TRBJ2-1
ASTALFPGSYNEQF
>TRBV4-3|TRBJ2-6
ASSLEVVARFSGANVLT
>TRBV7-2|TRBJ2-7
ASSLKTSSYEQY
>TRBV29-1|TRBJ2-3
SVESESGASTDTQY
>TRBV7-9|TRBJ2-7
ASSLLSGSNYEQY
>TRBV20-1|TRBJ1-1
SAGIQARAF
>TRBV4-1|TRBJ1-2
ASSHRDRGDGYT
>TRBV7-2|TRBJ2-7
ASSSGAGGAYEQY
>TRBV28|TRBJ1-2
ASITGGNNYGYT
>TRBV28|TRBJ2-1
ASSAGDREANEQF
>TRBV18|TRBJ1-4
ASSPSGRAEKLF
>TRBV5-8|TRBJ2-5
ASSLVGLVQETQY
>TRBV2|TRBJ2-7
ASSEAPSYEQY
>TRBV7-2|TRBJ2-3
ASSFYGQGNTDTQY
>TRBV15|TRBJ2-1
AIRTSEYNEQF
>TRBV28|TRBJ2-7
ASGTGVSEEQY
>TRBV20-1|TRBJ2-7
SASTSYEQY
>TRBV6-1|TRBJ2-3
ASSLLAGATDTQY
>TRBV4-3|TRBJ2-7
ASSRPGTTGDEQY
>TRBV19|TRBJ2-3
ASSIGGKGTDTQY
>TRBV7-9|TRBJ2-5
ASSHRDGTRRETQY
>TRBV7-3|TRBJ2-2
ASSLAPTNTGELF
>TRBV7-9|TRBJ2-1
ASSLQALNEQF
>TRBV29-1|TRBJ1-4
SAFTATNEKLF
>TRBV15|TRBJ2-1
ATSRGAGVSYNEQF
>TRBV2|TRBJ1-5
ASSFLRQVTNQPQH
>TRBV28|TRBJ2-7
ASRLPTGSYEQY